Listed here are 13 T cell receptor beta chains from one sample, sequenced in a study of T cell responses to AZD1222 COVID-19 vaccine. Clones were read by immunoSEQ multiplex PCR, and TCRdb kept only the in-frame ones, dropping some. In the table there are about 130,000 clones, 93% of which are singletons. Source: peripheral blood, taken on day 0 of AZD1222 vaccination. The receptor source for this set is an adult in good health.

The rearrangement uses TRBV28 and TRBJ2-7; 8 nucleotides match TRBD1. Trimming took 3 bases from V and 1 from J; bases not matched to a gene: 8. There are 16 residues in the CDR3. Germline-derived CDR1 and CDR2 are MDHEN and SYDVKM. The CDR3 reads CASSFPRTGISYEQYF. For the CDR3, the DNA is TGTGCCAGCAGTTTCCCCCGGACAGGGATTTCCTACGAGCAGTACTTC.

J is TRBJ2-1 and V is TRBV19, with 9 bases fitting TRBD2. V was pared by 2 bases and J by 8 bases, with 10 bases of the junction left unmatched. The CDR3 covers 16 residues. Germline V gene lookup returns CDR1 LNHDA and CDR2 SQIVND (reference sequence). CDR3 loop: CASSISPGLAFDEQFF. The DNA for the CDR3 is TGTGCCAGTAGTATAAGCCCGGGACTAGCATTCGATGAGCAGTTCTTC.

The chain employs TRBV9 and TRBJ2-1; TRBD2 is a possible D gene (5 bases). Trimming took 3 bases from V and 3 from J, leaving 13 bases between them. Germline V gene lookup returns CDR1 SGDLS and CDR2 YYNGEE. This CDR3 is 15 amino acids long. CDR3 DNA: TGTGCCAGCAGCGGAGGGAAGAGCGGCTACAATGAGCAGTTCTTC. This encodes CASSGGKSGYNEQFF.

The chain employs TRBV5-1 and TRBJ2-7; 7 nucleotides align to TRBD1. Trimming at V came to 7 bases and at J to 3 bases, leaving 4 bases not matched to a gene. Germline V gives CDR1 SGHRS, CDR2 YFSETQ. The CDR3 length is 12 residues. The CDR3, as DNA: TGCGCCAGCTCAACAGGGGACTACGAGCAGTACTTC. This codes for CASSTGDYEQYF.

This rearrangement joins TRBV15 to TRBJ2-7; D perhaps matches TRBD2 (5 bases). Looked up from germline, CDR1 is LNHNV and CDR2 is YYDKDF (reference sequence). This CDR3 is built from 13 residues. V was trimmed by 0 bases and J by 3 bases, leaving 6 bases between them. The CDR3 nucleotides read TGTGCCACCAGCAGAGATCGGGGCTACGAGCAGTACTTC. Translating gives CATSRDRGYEQYF.

The genes are TRBV11-2 and TRBJ1-6, with D maybe TRBD1 (5 bases). V was pared by 4 bases and J by 8 bases, with 15 bases between. Germline CDR1 is SGHAT and CDR2 is FQNNGV. This CDR3 spans 15 amino acids. The CDR3 loop is CASSWLRARDSPLHF. The CDR3 bases are TGTGCCAGCAGCTGGTTACGGGCCAGGGATTCACCCCTCCACTTT.

The chain uses TRBV28 and TRBJ1-4; no firm D call. V was pared by 3 bases and J by 8 bases, with 4 bases between. This CDR3 has 11 amino acids. The germline V gene encodes CDR1 MDHEN and CDR2 SYDVKM. In DNA form, the CDR3 reads TGTGCCAGCAGTTTTAGAGAAAAACTGTTTTTT. Protein: CASSFREKLFF.

V gene TRBV10-3 combines with J gene TRBJ1-5; unclear D gene. The V gene lost 10 bases and the J gene lost 3 bases, with 13 bases spanning the gap. Germline V gene sequence: CDR1 ENHRY, CDR2 SYGVKD. This CDR3 contains 13 residues. Written as DNA, the CDR3 is TGTGCCACCCGGATAGGAGTCAATCAGCCCCAGCATTTT. Its protein product is CATRIGVNQPQHF.

The gene calls are TRBV28 and TRBJ1-5; TRBD1 aligns across 8 bases. The length of the CDR3 is 15 residues. CDR1 is MDHEN and CDR2 is SYDVKM in the germline V gene. The junction had 5 bases not matched to a gene; V was cut back by 5 bases and J by 2 bases. The CDR3 protein is CASSPQTGGNQPQHF. In DNA, the CDR3 is TGTGCCAGCAGTCCTCAGACAGGGGGCAATCAGCCCCAGCATTTT.

V gene TRBV28 combines with J gene TRBJ2-4; D might be TRBD1 (5 bases). The CDR3 is 16 amino acids. The V end lost 4 bases, the J end lost 6 bases, and 19 bases lay between the germline ends. The germline gives CDR1 MDHEN, CDR2 SYDVKM. This CDR3 reads CASSSRLRGKGNIQYF. Written as DNA, the CDR3 is TGTGCCAGCAGTTCCCGTCTTAGGGGAAAGGGAAACATTCAGTACTTC. Looking up the rest from reference TRBV28 and TRBJ2-4 gives the full variable domain: DVKVTQSSRYLVKRTGEKVFLECVQDMDHENMFWYRQDPGLGLRLIYFSYDVKMKEKGDIPEGYSVSREKKERFSLILESASTNQTSMYLCASSSRLRGKGNIQYFGAGTRLSVL.

The chain joins TRBV6-5 to TRBJ1-2; 7 bases line up with TRBD1. Germline assignment: CDR1 MNHEY and CDR2 SVGAGI. The CDR3 loop spans 13 amino acids. The V gene end was trimmed by 6 bases and the J gene end by 2 bases; junction bases not matched to a gene: 3. The CDR3 is CASRPGQNYGYTF. The CDR3 DNA follows: TGTGCCAGCAGGCCGGGACAGAACTATGGCTACACCTTC.

J is TRBJ1-1 and V is TRBV3-1 (or the pseudogene TRBV3-2); 8 bases line up with TRBD1. V was pared by 3 bases and J by 11 bases, with 5 bases of the junction left unmatched. This CDR3 contains 12 residues. Germline assignment: CDR1 LGHDT and CDR2 YNNKEL (reference sequence). The CDR3 is CASSHRQGWAFF. Written as DNA, the CDR3 is TGTGCCAGCAGCCACCGACAGGGGTGGGCTTTCTTT.

The rearrangement joins TRBV25-1 to TRBJ1-6; D is undetermined. V was cut by 1 base and J by 10 bases, with 5 bases left in between. Germline V CDR1 and CDR2: MGHDK, SYGVNS. The CDR3 has 12 residues. CDR3 amino acids: CASSESQSPLHF. DNA for the CDR3: TGTGCCAGCAGTGAATCCCAATCACCCCTCCACTTT. The variable domain in full, completed from reference TRBV25-1 and TRBJ1-6, reads EADIYQTPRYLVIGTGKKITLECSQTMGHDKMYWYQQDPGMELHLIHYSYGVNSTEKGDLSSESTVSRIRTEHFPLTLESARPSHTSQYLCASSESQSPLHFGNGTRLTVT.